The clone carrying this T cell receptor beta chain was recorded once. In the original processing: Estimated nucleated cell counts came from reference gene primer amplification. Produced via immunoSEQ multiplex PCR; TCRdb's table is partial and in-frame only. The V and J calls and clone size were taken over from that table, and D and trimming were inferred from the DNA. The table shows 47,000 or so clones, with 65% to 90% occurring only once. This sample was taken from a study of blood T cell repertoires in COVID-19. Looking at the study overall: Samples representing acute and convalescent COVID-19 were sourced from the United States, Italy and Spain. T cells, B-cell-depleted T cells, or PBMCs supplied cDNA or gDNA.

There are 15 residues in the CDR3. CDR1 and CDR2 (germline): SGHAT, FQNNGV. V dropped 1 base and J dropped 6 bases, with 13 bases sitting between them. The sequence derives from a woman between 55 and 75 years old with acute or convalescent COVID-19. Sequenced input: peripheral blood. The gene calls are TRBV11-2 and TRBJ1-5; possibly TRBD1 for D (5 bases). CDR3 DNA: TGTGCCAGCAGCTTAGCGGCAGGGATAAGTCAGCCCCAGCATTTT. Protein product: CASSLAAGISQPQHF. The variable domain in full, completed from reference TRBV11-2 and TRBJ1-5, reads EAGVAQSPRYKIIEKRQSVAFWCNPISGHATLYWYQQILGQGPKLLIQFQNNGVVDDSQLPKDRFSAERLKGVDSTLKIQPAKLEDSAVYLCASSLAAGISQPQHFGDGTRLSIL.